These T cell receptor beta chains were read from a single sample in a study of cytomegalovirus exposure and HLA in healthy donors. The method was immunoSEQ multiplex PCR; TCRdb's version includes in-frame clones alone and lacks a portion of them. The repertoire table contains 150,000 or so clones. The specimen sequenced was PBMCs. These receptors were taken from a man aged 30 to 39 in good health and CMV-seronegative. CDR3s include the opening cysteine and the closing phenylalanine or tryptophan. The D gene is left open where the match is weak.

V: TRBV7-3
D: TRBD2
J: TRBJ2-3
DNA: TGTGCCAGCAGCCTGGGACTAGCGGGAGCAGATACGCAGTATTTT
CDR3: CASSLGLAGADTQYF

V: TRBV4-3
D: .
J: TRBJ2-1
DNA: TGCGCCAGCAGCCAAGAGGGGGCTTCACCCGAGCAGTTCTTC
CDR3: CASSQEGASPEQFF

V: TRBV28
D: .
J: TRBJ1-5
DNA: TGTGCCAGCAGTCCTCCTTTAGGGGGTTATCAGCCCCAGCATTTT
CDR3: CASSPPLGGYQPQHF

V: TRBV5-6
D: TRBD2
J: TRBJ2-1
DNA: TGTGCCAGCAGCGACGGACTAGCGGGAGGAAATTACAATGAGCAGTTCTTC
CDR3: CASSDGLAGGNYNEQFF

V: TRBV6-5
D: .
J: TRBJ1-3
DNA: TGTGCCAGCAGTTACGGAAGGGGGTCTGGAAACACCATATATTTT
CDR3: CASSYGRGSGNTIYF

V: TRBV28
D: .
J: TRBJ2-7
DNA: TGTGCCAGCAACGGAGGACTCTACGAGCAGTACTTC
CDR3: CASNGGLYEQYF

V: TRBV27
D: .
J: TRBJ2-3
DNA: TGTGCCAGCAGTTTAGTCACAGGGAGCACAGATACGCAGTATTTT
CDR3: CASSLVTGSTDTQYF

V: TRBV19
D: TRBD1
J: TRBJ2-7
DNA: TGTGCCAGTAGTATAGAACAGGGGGCGACCTACGAGCAGTACTTC
CDR3: CASSIEQGATYEQYF

V: TRBV6-1
D: .
J: TRBJ1-3
DNA: TGTGCCAGCCAGACATTCTCTGGAAACACCATATATTTT
CDR3: CASQTFSGNTIYF

V: TRBV19
D: .
J: TRBJ1-5
DNA: TGTGCCAGCAGGGGAAGCAATCAGCCCCAGCATTTT
CDR3: CASRGSNQPQHF

V: TRBV6-5
D: .
J: TRBJ1-1
DNA: TGTGCCAGCAGTTACGGGAGCAGGGGGAACACTGAAGCTTTCTTT
CDR3: CASSYGSRGNTEAFF

V: TRBV29-1
D: TRBD2
J: TRBJ2-1
DNA: TGCAGCGTGGTGAGCGGGAGTGGCGAGAATGAGCAGTTCTTC
CDR3: CSVVSGSGENEQFF

V: TRBV6-1
D: .
J: TRBJ2-7
DNA: TGTGCCAGCAGTGTAGGGGGAAGTGACTACGAGCAGTACTTC
CDR3: CASSVGGSDYEQYF

V: TRBV7-9
D: TRBD1
J: TRBJ2-7
DNA: TGTGCCAGCAGCCTTGGACAGGGGAACGAGCAGTACTTC
CDR3: CASSLGQGNEQYF

V: TRBV6-6
D: .
J: TRBJ1-2
DNA: TGTGCCAGCAGTTACTCGGTGAGTAACTATGGCTACACCTTC
CDR3: CASSYSVSNYGYTF

V: TRBV5-4
D: .
J: TRBJ2-7
DNA: TGTGCCAGCAGCTTGGAAGGGGGCTCCTACGAGCAGTACTTC
CDR3: CASSLEGGSYEQYF

V: TRBV5-1
D: TRBD2
J: TRBJ2-1
DNA: TGCGCCAGCAGCTCTAGCGGGAGGGTACACAATGAGCAGTTCTTC
CDR3: CASSSSGRVHNEQFF

V: TRBV5-1
D: .
J: TRBJ2-2
DNA: TGCGCCAGTCGGGAAGGACAGCCCTTCGGGGAGCTGTTTTTT
CDR3: CASREGQPFGELFF

V: TRBV28
D: TRBD1
J: TRBJ2-7
DNA: TGTGCCAGCAGTTTATATACGACAGGGGAAGACGAGCAGTACTTC
CDR3: CASSLYTTGEDEQYF

V: TRBV19
D: TRBD1
J: TRBJ2-7
DNA: TGTGCCAGTAGTCGACAGGGCTTTTACGAGCAGTACTTC
CDR3: CASSRQGFYEQYF

V: TRBV11-2
D: .
J: TRBJ1-6
DNA: TGTGCCAGCAGCTTGAGTCATTCACCCCTCCACTTT
CDR3: CASSLSHSPLHF

V: TRBV18
D: TRBD1
J: TRBJ2-1
DNA: TGTGCCAGCTCACCACCACAGGGGGCTGGGAATGAGCAGTTCTTC
CDR3: CASSPPQGAGNEQFF